The 4 T cell receptor beta chains listed next were all sequenced from one sample in a study of blood T cell repertoires in COVID-19. Data came from immunoSEQ multiplex PCR; TCRdb stores just in-frame clones and leaves some out. The table records some 40,000 clones, roughly 75% of them present only once. Sequencing was carried out using peripheral blood. The origin of the receptors is a man between 65 and 85 years old with acute or convalescent COVID-19.

The table lists this clone with a count of one. This chain joins TRBV18 and TRBJ2-2; TRBD2 matches at 7 bases. J was trimmed by 6 bases and V by 1 base; bases with no gene match: 2. The length of the CDR3 is 14 residues. Germline V gene sequence: CDR1 KGHSH, CDR2 LQKENI. The CDR3 DNA reads as TGTGCCAGCTCACCACGGGAGGGCCCCGGGGAGCTGTTTTTT. Residues: CASSPREGPGELFF.

The CDR3 nucleotides read TGTGCCAGCAGCCAAGCTCCAGGGATGCAAGAGACCCAGTACTTC. Translated: CASSQAPGMQETQYF. This chain connects TRBV14 to TRBJ2-5, with a weak D call TRBD1 (5 bases). Per the germline V gene, CDR1 is SGHDN and CDR2 is FVKESK. This CDR3 region has 15 residues. The V and J ends lost 1 base and 2 bases respectively, with 11 bases between them.

This chain connects TRBV5-1 to TRBJ1-5, with D maybe TRBD1 (6 bases). Germline V CDR1 and CDR2: SGHRS, YFSETQ. Trimming removed 4 bases at V and 0 bases at J, with 11 bases between. CDR3 length equals 15 residues. The CDR3 nucleotides read TGCGCCAGCAGCCAACAGGGATATAGCAATCAGCCCCAGCATTTT. It is translated as CASSQQGYSNQPQHF.

This clone was observed a few times. The V gene is TRBV6-6, the J gene TRBJ1-2, with 7 nucleotides matching TRBD1. The V and J ends lost 6 bases and 4 bases, in that order; junction bases with no gene match: 5. This CDR3 is 13 amino acids long. Germline loops: CDR1 MNHNY, CDR2 SVGAGI (reference sequence). CDR3 protein: CASSPDRAYGYTF. The CDR3 coding sequence is TGTGCCAGCAGCCCTGACAGGGCCTATGGCTACACCTTC.